This entry lists 9 T cell receptor beta chains sequenced from one sample in a study of T cell changes during pregnancy in multiple sclerosis. Method: immunoSEQ multiplex PCR; TCRdb's copy keeps in-frame clones and lacks some. The sample carries roughly 38,000 clones, around 93% recorded once. The source was CD8+ T cells from peripheral blood mononuclear cells, collected in the third trimester of pregnancy. These receptors all come from a female donor with multiple sclerosis, enrolled in a pregnancy study.

The chain employs TRBV6-1 and TRBJ2-7; D is undetermined. Per germline, CDR1 MNHNS and CDR2 SASEGT. The ends were cut back, 2 bases at V and 3 bases at J, with 11 bases in the middle. The CDR3 sequence is 14 residues long. The CDR3 sequence is CASSEIQMNYEQYF. CDR3 coding DNA: TGTGCCAGCAGTGAAATTCAGATGAACTACGAGCAGTACTTC.

Only one count was recorded for this clone. CDR3 region: CATSTGSYVEQYF. The DNA of the CDR3 is TGTGCCACCAGCACAGGGTCGTATGTCGAGCAGTACTTC. V usage is TRBV15 and J usage is TRBJ2-7; maybe TRBD1 (5 bases). The germline gives CDR1 LNHNV, CDR2 YYDKDF (reference sequence). This CDR3 contains 13 residues. Between the trimmed V and J ends, which lost 4 bases and 6 bases, there was a span of 13 bases.

The chain is built from TRBV7-8 and TRBJ2-5, with D possibly matching TRBD2 (6 bases). This CDR3 region has 16 residues. Germline lookup yields CDR1 SGHVS and CDR2 FQNEAQ. The V end lost 6 bases, the J end lost 2 bases, and 19 bases lay between the germline ends. CDR3 sequence reads: CASSHAGEARQETQYF. The CDR3 DNA sequence: TGTGCCAGCAGTCACGCCGGGGAGGCTAGGCAAGAGACCCAGTACTTC. Drawing the rest from reference TRBV7-8 and TRBJ2-5, the complete variable domain is GAGVSQSPRYKVAKRGQDVALRCDPISGHVSLFWYQQALGQGPEFLTYFQNEAQLDKSGLPSDRFFAERPEGSVSTLKIQRTQQEDSAVYLCASSHAGEARQETQYFGPGTRLLVL.

J is TRBJ2-7 and V is TRBV5-6, with D perhaps matching TRBD1 (5 bases). CDR1 and CDR2 (germline): SGHDT, YYEEEE. The CDR3 consists of 15 residues. V shed 0 bases and J shed 6 bases, with 16 bases lying between them. DNA of the CDR3: TGTGCCAGCAGCTTGGAATTCTCTCAGGGCGGCGAGCAGTACTTC. Its translation: CASSLEFSQGGEQYF.

The V gene is TRBV9, the J gene TRBJ1-2; the D gene is possibly TRBD1 (5 bases). V shed 2 bases and J shed 2 bases, with 10 bases lying between them. CDR3 length: 14 residues. Germline V gene sequence: CDR1 SGDLS, CDR2 YYNGEE. The CDR3 protein is CASSVGGSNYGYTF. Here the CDR3 DNA reads TGTGCCAGCAGCGTGGGGGGGTCCAACTATGGCTACACCTTC.

The chain recombines TRBV29-1 with TRBJ2-7, with 11 bases lining up with TRBD2. The length of the CDR3 is 14 residues. Germline V gene data show CDR1 as SQVTM and CDR2 as ANQGSEA. J lost 3 bases, V lost 2 bases, and 3 bases had no gene match. The CDR3 DNA reads TGCAGCGTTGAAAAGGGGACTAGCGGCTACGAGCAGTACTTC. Translated, it gives CSVEKGTSGYEQYF.

The chain recombines TRBV2 with TRBJ2-7; 11 nucleotides line up with TRBD2. Trimming cost V 6 bases and J 0 bases; bases outside gene matches: 16. This CDR3 contains 19 residues. In germline, CDR1 is SNHLY, CDR2 FYNNEI. The CDR3 sequence is CASSLMTGLAGTISYEQYF. DNA of the CDR3: TGTGCCAGCAGCCTCATGACTGGACTAGCGGGCACAATCTCCTACGAGCAGTACTTC.

The chain joins TRBV19 to TRBJ1-5; 7 nucleotides match TRBD1. CDR1 and CDR2 from the germline V gene are LNHDA and SQIVND (reference sequence). The CDR3 totals 18 residues. V lost 4 bases and J lost 0; bases outside the gene matches: 12. CDR3 DNA: TGTGCCAGTAGTACGACCGACAGGGCCGTTTATAGCAATCAGCCCCAGCATTTT. Translated, it gives CASSTTDRAVYSNQPQHF.

V and J are TRBV6-1 and TRBJ1-1, with D possibly TRBD1 on 6 matching bases. The CDR3 is 14 amino acids. Trimming stripped 6 bases from V and 2 bases from J, with 13 bases between. Germline V lookup: CDR1 MNHNS, CDR2 SASEGT. CDR3 sequence: CASSKGHVNTEAFF. In nucleotides, the CDR3 is TGTGCCAGCAGCAAGGGACACGTCAACACTGAAGCTTTCTTT.